This is a list of T cell receptor beta chains from one sample in a study of blood T cell repertoires in COVID-19. Here immunoSEQ multiplex PCR was the method, and the copy in TCRdb shows in-frame clones only, minus some. The data hold fewer than 150,000 clones, with roughly 86% observed a single time. The sequencing input was peripheral blood. Every receptor here comes from a human donor in a cohort sampled during active COVID-19. CDR3s include the opening cysteine and the closing phenylalanine or tryptophan. Fields, in order: J gene, V gene, clone size, D gene, CDR3 DNA, CDR3 protein. A D gene is named only where the DNA matches it firmly. Size tells how often a clone was seen (once, few, many) or the class of an expanded clone, and some rows leave it out.

J: TRBJ2-7
V: TRBV30
size: NA
D: NA
DNA: TGTGCCTCAGGGTCCGGGTCCGTCGCCTACGAGCAGTACTTC
CDR3: CASGSGSVAYEQYF

J: TRBJ1-1
V: TRBV9
size: NA
D: TRBD1
DNA: TGTGCCAGCAGCGTAAGTGAACAGGGGGTGACTGAAGCTTTCTTT
CDR3: CASSVSEQGVTEAFF

J: TRBJ1-2
V: TRBV3-1/TRBV3-2
size: NA
D: NA
DNA: TGTGCCAGCAGCCAAGACCCAGGGGCCCGCTCCTCTAACTATGGCTACACCTTC
CDR3: CASSQDPGARSSNYGYTF

J: TRBJ2-3
V: TRBV5-1
size: once
D: NA
DNA: TGCGCCAGCAGCAACGGGGTAGATACGCAGTATTTT
CDR3: CASSNGVDTQYF

J: TRBJ1-5
V: TRBV28
size: NA
D: TRBD1
DNA: TGTGCCAGCAGTTTATGGGGGACAGGGTTAGGGAATCAGCCCCAGCATTTT
CDR3: CASSLWGTGLGNQPQHF

J: TRBJ2-5
V: TRBV29-1
size: NA
D: NA
DNA: TGCAGCGTTGATTTGAATAACGCGGAGACCCAGTACTTC
CDR3: CSVDLNNAETQYF

J: TRBJ2-7
V: TRBV19
size: NA
D: NA
DNA: TGTGCCAGTAGTACAGGGGTTTTTCCCTACGAGCAGTACTTC
CDR3: CASSTGVFPYEQYF

J: TRBJ1-4
V: TRBV30
size: NA
D: NA
DNA: TGTGCCTGGAGTGTTAGGGTAGGGGGACTGTTTTTT
CDR3: CAWSVRVGGLFF

J: TRBJ2-5
V: TRBV15
size: NA
D: TRBD2
DNA: TGTGCCACCAGCCTTAGCGGGGGGCCACAAGAGACCCAGTACTTC
CDR3: CATSLSGGPQETQYF

J: TRBJ1-2
V: TRBV19
size: NA
D: NA
DNA: TGTGCCAGTAGTGCCCGACAAGGACAGTCTTCTTATGGCTACACCTTC
CDR3: CASSARQGQSSYGYTF

J: TRBJ2-5
V: TRBV30
size: NA
D: NA
DNA: TGTGCCTGGAATCGTGGAGCGCAAGAGACCCAGTACTTC
CDR3: CAWNRGAQETQYF

J: TRBJ1-2
V: TRBV4-1
size: NA
D: NA
DNA: TGCGCCAGCAGCCAAGGGCAGGGTATCGGCTATGGCTACACCTTC
CDR3: CASSQGQGIGYGYTF

J: TRBJ1-4
V: TRBV4-2
size: few
D: NA
DNA: TGTGCCAGCAGCCAACCCTTGACTTGGGCAACTAATGAAAAACTGTTTTTT
CDR3: CASSQPLTWATNEKLFF

J: TRBJ1-5
V: TRBV15
size: once
D: NA
DNA: TGTGCCACCAGCCCCCGGGGAGGGGATAGCAATCAGCCTCAGCATTTT
CDR3: CATSPRGGDSNQPQHF

J: TRBJ2-2
V: TRBV27
size: NA
D: NA
DNA: TGTGCCAGCCGCACATATTACACCGGGGAGCTGTTTTTT
CDR3: CASRTYYTGELFF

J: TRBJ2-5
V: TRBV27
size: few
D: NA
DNA: TGTGCCAGCAGTTTCCAGGGCTCTCTAGAGACCCAGTACTTC
CDR3: CASSFQGSLETQYF

J: TRBJ2-1
V: TRBV4-1
size: NA
D: NA
DNA: TGCGCCAGCAGCCAAGACAGGTCCTCCTACAATGAGCAGTTCTTC
CDR3: CASSQDRSSYNEQFF

J: TRBJ1-5
V: TRBV19
size: NA
D: TRBD1
DNA: TGTGCCAGTAGATGGGGACAGTCCCCTCAGCCCCAGCATTTT
CDR3: CASRWGQSPQPQHF

J: TRBJ1-1
V: TRBV7-3
size: NA
D: TRBD1
DNA: TGTGCCAGCAGCCTGACAGGGGGACTCACTGAAGCTTTCTTT
CDR3: CASSLTGGLTEAFF

J: TRBJ2-2
V: TRBV27
size: NA
D: NA
DNA: TGTGCCAGCACCCAAGGGACTGCTCACACCGGGGAGCTGTTTTTT
CDR3: CASTQGTAHTGELFF

J: TRBJ2-1
V: TRBV29-1
size: NA
D: TRBD2
DNA: TGCAGCGTTGCCGCTAGCGGAAACCCCTACAATGAGCAGTTCTTC
CDR3: CSVAASGNPYNEQFF

J: TRBJ2-7
V: TRBV4-1
size: NA
D: TRBD2
DNA: TGCGCCAGCAGCCAAGACGTTGATGGGCGGGGGAGCTCCTACGAGCAGTACTTC
CDR3: CASSQDVDGRGSSYEQYF

J: TRBJ2-7
V: TRBV2
size: NA
D: TRBD2
DNA: TGTGCCAGCAAACCGGGACTAGCGGGGAACCACGCCTACGAGCAGTACTTC
CDR3: CASKPGLAGNHAYEQYF

J: TRBJ1-1
V: TRBV7-6
size: few
D: TRBD1
DNA: TGTGCCAGCAGCCCACTGAGACAGGGGGCTGCTGAAGCTTTCTTT
CDR3: CASSPLRQGAAEAFF

J: TRBJ2-7
V: TRBV12-3/TRBV12-4
size: few
D: NA
DNA: TGTGCCAGCAGACCTCCTGACAGCTACGAGCAGTACTTC
CDR3: CASRPPDSYEQYF

J: TRBJ2-6
V: TRBV19
size: NA
D: NA
DNA: TGTGCCAGTAGTACTGGACTGGGCTCTGGGGCCAACGTCCTGACTTTC
CDR3: CASSTGLGSGANVLTF

J: TRBJ2-7
V: TRBV7-2
size: few
D: TRBD1
DNA: TGTGCCAGCAGCTGGGACAGGTTAATCTCCTACGAGCAGTACTTC
CDR3: CASSWDRLISYEQYF

J: TRBJ2-5
V: TRBV5-1
size: NA
D: NA
DNA: TGCGCCAGCAGCGAGGCAACTTACCAAGAGACCCAGTACTTC
CDR3: CASSEATYQETQYF

J: TRBJ2-3
V: TRBV11-3
size: NA
D: NA
DNA: TGTGCCAGCACGGCGGGGGCGATCGGGGATACGCAGTATTTT
CDR3: CASTAGAIGDTQYF

J: TRBJ1-1
V: TRBV4-1
size: NA
D: TRBD1
DNA: TGCGCCAGCAGCCCGCTGACAGGGCAAACTGAAGCTTTCTTT
CDR3: CASSPLTGQTEAFF

J: TRBJ1-2
V: TRBV6-5
size: NA
D: NA
DNA: TGTGCCAGCAGTTCCCCGACATACTCGTATGGCTACACCTTC
CDR3: CASSSPTYSYGYTF

J: TRBJ1-6
V: TRBV30
size: NA
D: NA
DNA: TGTGCCTGGAGTGCGGGTCAGGGCGATTCACCCCTCCACTTT
CDR3: CAWSAGQGDSPLHF

J: TRBJ2-7
V: TRBV6-6
size: NA
D: TRBD1
DNA: TGTGCCAGCAGTACCCAGGGGGACCCGACTACCGAGCAGTACTTC
CDR3: CASSTQGDPTTEQYF

J: TRBJ2-5
V: TRBV5-1
size: few
D: TRBD1
DNA: TGCGCCAGCAGCTTCGGGACAGTCCAAGAGACCCAGTACTTC
CDR3: CASSFGTVQETQYF

J: TRBJ2-5
V: TRBV6-5
size: NA
D: NA
DNA: TGTGCCAGCACCAGCGGGCAGACCCAGTACTTC
CDR3: CASTSGQTQYF

J: TRBJ2-1
V: TRBV5-1
size: NA
D: TRBD2
DNA: TGCGCCAGCAGTTCGGGACTAGCGGGGGGGCGCGAGCAGTTCTTC
CDR3: CASSSGLAGGREQFF

J: TRBJ1-4
V: TRBV30
size: NA
D: NA
DNA: TGTGCCGTAGGGGCCGCCCCTAATGAAAAACTGTTTTTT
CDR3: CAVGAAPNEKLFF

J: TRBJ1-4
V: TRBV11-2
size: NA
D: NA
DNA: TGTGCCAGCAGCTTAGGGGGGCCCACTAATGAAAAACTGTTTTTT
CDR3: CASSLGGPTNEKLFF

J: TRBJ2-3
V: TRBV7-9
size: NA
D: NA
DNA: TGTGCCAGCAGCTACACAGGGCTTGGCACAGATACGCAGTATTTT
CDR3: CASSYTGLGTDTQYF

J: TRBJ2-3
V: TRBV20-1
size: NA
D: NA
DNA: TGCAGTTGTGGAGGAGATACGCAGTATTTT
CDR3: CSCGGDTQYF

J: TRBJ1-2
V: TRBV9
size: NA
D: TRBD1
DNA: TGTGCCAGCAGCCTTACCGGGACAGGGGGCACTTCCTATGGCTACACCTTC
CDR3: CASSLTGTGGTSYGYTF

J: TRBJ1-2
V: TRBV6-5
size: NA
D: NA
DNA: TGTGCCAGCAGTTCGGGCTATGGCTACACCTTC
CDR3: CASSSGYGYTF

J: TRBJ1-3
V: TRBV27
size: NA
D: NA
DNA: TGTGCCAGCCGTGGTGAGAGAAACACCATATATTTT
CDR3: CASRGERNTIYF

J: TRBJ1-2
V: TRBV6-6
size: NA
D: NA
DNA: TGTGCCAGCAGTACTCGCGGCTACACCTTC
CDR3: CASSTRGYTF

J: TRBJ1-5
V: TRBV28
size: NA
D: NA
DNA: TGTGCCAGCACCATTAGGGGGAATCAGCCCCAGCATTTT
CDR3: CASTIRGNQPQHF

J: TRBJ1-2
V: TRBV11-2
size: NA
D: TRBD1
DNA: TGTGCCAGCAGCCCGGGACAGGGGAGGACTGGCTACACCTTC
CDR3: CASSPGQGRTGYTF

J: TRBJ1-2
V: TRBV2
size: NA
D: NA
DNA: TGTGCCAGCAGTGAAGTCGCAGGGGATTACTATGGCTACACCTTC
CDR3: CASSEVAGDYYGYTF

J: TRBJ2-7
V: TRBV30
size: NA
D: TRBD1
DNA: TGTGCCTGGAGTTGGGGGACAGCAGGCGGCGAGCAGTACTTC
CDR3: CAWSWGTAGGEQYF

J: TRBJ2-7
V: TRBV5-1
size: NA
D: TRBD1
DNA: TGCGCCAGCAGCTCGGGACAGGGCTACGAGCAGTACTTC
CDR3: CASSSGQGYEQYF

J: TRBJ2-5
V: TRBV11-3
size: NA
D: NA
DNA: TGTGCCAGCAGTTCATCCGGGACAACGAGGGGGCAAGAGACCCAGTACTTC
CDR3: CASSSSGTTRGQETQYF

J: TRBJ2-5
V: TRBV5-1
size: NA
D: NA
DNA: TGCGCCAGCAGTCTATCGGGACCTGGGAGGGAGACCCAGTACTTC
CDR3: CASSLSGPGRETQYF